This is a list of T cell receptor beta chains from one sample in a study of T-cell reconstitution after alpha-beta-depleted transplantation in children. TCRdb independently ran MiXCR on the PCR reads; one entry per CDR3 protein. Among about 400,000 distinct CDR3 sequences listed, around 21% were seen once. This specimen consisted of PBMCs from the stem cell graft donor, obtained from the stem cell graft. These receptors were taken from a human donor who donated a stem cell graft to a child with acute myeloid leukemia. Both conserved end residues are trimmed from each CDR3. Clone size, where shown, is once, few, many, or a class for clones that have expanded.

clone_size	v_call	cdr3_aa
few	TRBV28	ASYSPYEQY
few	TRBV27	ASSLILAGGNNEQF
many	TRBV12-3/TRBV12-4	ASSLSGVGANVLT
few	TRBV11-2	ASRRGETQY
few	TRBV12-3/TRBV12-4	ASSWGRNQPQH
few	TRBV29-1	SVELPGGLSYEQY
.	TRBV7-9	ASSLESPLH
.	TRBV12-3/TRBV12-4	ASSLQGPLYEQY
.	TRBV12-3/TRBV12-4	ASSFSRGNQPQH
.	TRBV20-1	SARRGLSGNTIY
.	TRBV4-1	ASSQVFITDTQY
.	TRBV5-6	ASSPQDSSEKLF
many	TRBV6-5	ASSYRMDTEAF
few	TRBV7-9	ASSFRQGEQY
.	TRBV7-2	ASSSTGGAGEQY
.	TRBV5-4	ASSLDAGSRGNTIY
.	TRBV7-3	ASSLTTGVLNEQF
many	TRBV29-1	SVGGSTSGRAAYNEQF
.	TRBV5-1	ASSVWTGGFGTEAF
.	TRBV7-9	ASSSTLAGDNEQF
many	TRBV20-1	SASPLKRDSIDTQY
.	TRBV9	ASSEGDTAGPNEQF
.	TRBV18	ASSPITLYEQY
many	TRBV20-1	SARVPGLSSYEQY
few	TRBV27	ASSPRTSGLISYEQY
.	TRBV10-3	AIRAGTSGYEQY
few	TRBV9	ASSAKLAGALNEQF
few	TRBV20-1	SASSSGRAADTQY
many	TRBV12-3/TRBV12-4	ASRAYRDPETQY
once	TRBV24-1	ATSVRNYEQY
many	TRBV20-1	SASPGDRGSPLH
.	TRBV20-1	SARDRVGGNSNQPQH
.	TRBV4-1	ASSIGEGSGELF
many	TRBV12-3/TRBV12-4	ASSLSGAKYNEQF
.	TRBV5-1	ASSLLAGGANEQF
.	TRBV28	ASNTGGDRVNEQY
once	TRBV7-6	ASSVSRETFTGELF
.	TRBV24-1	ATSGRGASTDTQY
.	TRBV7-2	ASSLPSRNEQF
few	TRBV6-1	ASTTQWTSSYNEQF
.	TRBV20-1	SAPQGGATDTQY
few	TRBV29-1	SVDRGLRDEQF
few	TRBV20-1	SAFFRTISSYEQY
.	TRBV7-6	ASSLGPGRVTNEQF
once	TRBV6-2/TRBV6-3	ASSTPTSGSYEQY
.	TRBV7-9	ASSITGFREKLF
many	TRBV20-1	SARDRSQYGYT
.	TRBV12-3/TRBV12-4	ASSHPMSGELF
many	TRBV5-1	ASSSGVADTQY
few	TRBV6-1	ASSETGQNGNSYEQY
few	TRBV12-3/TRBV12-4	ASSPRDRGRRNTEAF
.	TRBV13	ASSPWGYTQY
few	TRBV20-1	SARAAGRTEAF
.	TRBV7-9	ASSPVTGLYEQY
.	TRBV2	AGAGTSGIEQY
few	TRBV5-4	ASSLADREAF
many	TRBV20-1	SAAQRRGGTEAF
few	TRBV20-1	SARAYDRVNEQF